The T cell receptor (beta chain) described here comes from a study of response to subunit inactivated influenza vaccine. Germline CDR1 is MDHEN and CDR2 is SYDVKM. The ends were cut back, 7 bases at V and 2 bases at J, with 8 bases in the middle. The CDR3 is 12 residues long. TCRdb re-called the RT-PCR reads through MiXCR, storing one row per CDR3 protein. Of more than 550,000 distinct CDR3 sequences in the sample, about 11% are singletons; the top ten hold approximately 10%. The data were also submitted as part of a second study, on T cells expressing NK-cell markers. That work adds: Synthesis of TCR beta cDNA relied on 5'RACE template switching carrying UMIs. Repertoire data for TCR beta were derived from sorted T cells (CD3+CD56+NKG2C+, CD3+CD56+NKG2C- and CD3+CD56-NKG2C+). With an anti-gamma-delta TCR antibody, sorting in several experiments was kept to alpha-beta TCR T cells. For a handful of donors, these clonotypes were likewise the leading ones in the CD3+CD56-NKG2C+ fraction.

The TCR comes from a man in his fifties who received an inactivated influenza vaccine. The chain links TRBV28 to TRBJ1-1; D gene unclear. This specimen was PBMCs from blood, taken on the day of vaccination. The CDR3 loop reads CASTRFNTEAFF. CDR3 nucleotides: TGTGCCAGCACCCGATTCAACACTGAAGCTTTCTTT. The full variable domain, completed using reference TRBV28 and TRBJ1-1, is DVKVTQSSRYLVKRTGEKVFLECVQDMDHENMFWYRQDPGLGLRLIYFSYDVKMKEKGDIPEGYSVSREKKERFSLILESASTNQTSMYLCASTRFNTEAFFGQGTRLTVV.